This T cell receptor beta chain was found in a study of cytomegalovirus exposure and HLA in healthy donors. This CDR3 is 15 amino acids long. Germline trimming cut 1 base from V and 4 bases from J; bases unmatched to any gene: 3. The germline gives CDR1 LGHNT, CDR2 FRNRAP. Amplification used 60 Vbeta primers and 13 Jbeta primers. The data were produced by immunoSEQ multiplex PCR, yet TCRdb's version contains in-frame clones alone and is incomplete. The table includes 100,000 to 140,000 clones, 81% detected once. Study-wide points: Most CMV-associated TCR beta chains appeared HLA-restricted in a later analysis. Presence/absence analyses assumed roughly uniform sequencing depth across donors, which may not hold.

Healthy individuals who donated bone marrow served as the donors. With respect to this clone: As yet, its antigen is unknown.

The clonotype was recovered from a man aged 25-45 years in good health and CMV-seronegative. The sequenced material came from PBMCs. This sequence joins TRBV12-5 and TRBJ1-2; 10 bases match TRBD1. Here the CDR3 DNA reads TGTGCTAGTGGTTTGGGACAGGGGGCGGGCTATGGCTACACCTTC. Amino acids: CASGLGQGAGYGYTF.